Sequencing of this T cell receptor beta chain was carried out in a study of blood T cell repertoires in COVID-19. As for the study in general: Specimens from acute and convalescent COVID-19 originated in the United States, Italy and Spain. Nucleic acid was either cDNA or gDNA, and it came from T cells, B-cell-depleted T cells, or PBMCs.

This table comes from immunoSEQ multiplex PCR, and its TCRdb copy is limited to in-frame clones, with some not included. This table holds some 250,000 clones, more than 75% found once. Per germline, CDR1 MNHEY and CDR2 SMNVEV (reference sequence). The V segment lost 5 bases and the J segment 5 bases; nucleotides outside the gene matches: 7. CDR3 length: 14 amino acids. This chain links TRBV27 with TRBJ2-3, with 7 positions matching TRBD2. This TCR was sampled from a woman in her 40s who had recovered from COVID-19. Sequencing was carried out using peripheral blood. CDR3 in DNA: TGTGCCAGCAGTGACACACCGGGGGGAGATACGCAGTATTTT. This gives the protein CASSDTPGGDTQYF.